This T cell receptor beta chain was retrieved from a study of cytomegalovirus exposure and HLA in healthy donors. The sample holds one count of this clone. Its cognate antigen is unknown. Donors consisted of healthy bone marrow donors. Findings and caveats of the study: TCR beta chains associated with HLA were, in a later analysis, more clonally expanded than equally common others. Association of some 18,000 TCR beta sequences with HLA alleles was found at 0.05 false discovery rate in a later analysis. There were reportedly fewer N-insertions in an Asian-associated ancestry cluster than the roughly 700-donor mean, in a later analysis.

The PCR contained 60 Vbeta and 13 Jbeta primers. Data came from immunoSEQ multiplex PCR; TCRdb stores just in-frame clones and leaves some out. The table lists 130,000 to 150,000 clones, around three quarters of them singletons, with about 2.4% in the top ten. The CDR3 covers 16 residues. Deletions cut 0 bases from V and 2 bases from J, with 14 bases between. Germline CDR1 and CDR2: GTSNPN and SVGIG (reference sequence). The sequence was collected from a woman aged 18-29 years in good health and CMV-seropositive. The chain couples TRBV30 to TRBJ1-5; the D gene is possibly TRBD1 (5 bases). The sample comprised PBMCs. CDR3 in DNA: TGTGCCTGGAGTGTTGGGGGGATCTCACGCAATCAGCCCCAGCATTTT. Translating it yields CAWSVGGISRNQPQHF.